This is a list of T cell receptor beta chains from one sample in a study of shared clonotypes between healthy human individuals. Sequencing used immunoSEQ multiplex PCR; TCRdb keeps in-frame clones, though not all of them. The data show more than 850,000 clones, approximately 80% seen once. Material for sequencing was memory CD4+ T cells from PBMCs. The receptors come from a man aged 18 to 29 in good health. Some clones in this sample may be carry-over from other donors' samples. The CDR3 runs from the conserved cysteine through the conserved F or W.

>TRBV5-1|TRBJ2-7
CASSQLRGGNYEQYF
>TRBV18|TRBJ2-1
CASSAGTSGGNEQFF
>TRBV12-5|TRBJ1-3
CASGLGTGSGNTIYF
>TRBV18|TRBJ2-2
CASSISGTVNTGELFF
>TRBV7-8|TRBJ1-1
CASSDRRTQQGGTEAFF
>TRBV5-5|TRBJ1-5
CASSPGQGNQPQHF
>TRBV6-1|TRBJ2-1
CASSESSGVSYNEQFF
>TRBV4-1|TRBJ2-5
CASSRGTSGSWEETQYF
>TRBV15|TRBJ1-2
CATSIKSTGGAYGYTF
>TRBV7-8|TRBJ1-1
CASSILGADTEAFF
>TRBV28|TRBJ2-5
CASSTRAGAEETQYF
>TRBV6-6|TRBJ1-5
CASTRQGNQPQHF
>TRBV14|TRBJ2-7
CASSQDLGAGGIYEQYF
>TRBV11-3|TRBJ2-5
CASSSGDKTQYF
>TRBV5-1|TRBJ2-1
CASSYSNEQFF
>TRBV4-1|TRBJ2-5
CASSQGLAGWETQYF
>TRBV28|TRBJ2-2
CASAYRGTSGNTGELFF
>TRBV10-3|TRBJ2-2
CAISVAGPANTGELFF
>TRBV5-8|TRBJ2-1
CASSRGLAAYNEQFF
>TRBV28|TRBJ2-7
CASSSFGGPYEQYF
>TRBV2|TRBJ2-7
CASSPTGVREQYF
>TRBV5-5|TRBJ1-1
CASKSMNTEAFF
>TRBV25-1|TRBJ2-1
CASSELGGRAEGNEQFF
>TRBV11-2|TRBJ2-5
CASSRARLATQETQYF
>TRBV28|TRBJ1-4
CASSPPGQKLFF
>TRBV7-2|TRBJ2-3
CASLPLSFSGADTQYF
>TRBV9|TRBJ2-7
CASSAQQGFGYEQYF
>TRBV7-9|TRBJ2-2
CASSLGQSDRELFF
>TRBV15|TRBJ2-7
CATSRGGQGDHEQYF
>TRBV5-1|TRBJ2-7
CASSSGRTTYEQYF
>TRBV7-9|TRBJ2-1
CASSFLDPATEQFF
>TRBV7-9|TRBJ2-2
CASSLSTGELFF
>TRBV6-1|TRBJ1-1
CASSEGGTNTEAFF
>TRBV7-2|TRBJ2-5
CASSLSGRSGETQYF
>TRBV18|TRBJ2-2
CASSPPSGLNTGELFF
>TRBV5-1|TRBJ1-4
CASSLGGAGMTGEKLFF
>TRBV10-3|TRBJ2-3
CAIRDRGRGDTQYF
>TRBV7-8|TRBJ2-5
CASSFRGGAGGLDFRETQYF
>TRBV19|TRBJ2-1
CASSIPQGGNEQFF
>TRBV5-1|TRBJ2-7
CASSLVRQDSYEQYF